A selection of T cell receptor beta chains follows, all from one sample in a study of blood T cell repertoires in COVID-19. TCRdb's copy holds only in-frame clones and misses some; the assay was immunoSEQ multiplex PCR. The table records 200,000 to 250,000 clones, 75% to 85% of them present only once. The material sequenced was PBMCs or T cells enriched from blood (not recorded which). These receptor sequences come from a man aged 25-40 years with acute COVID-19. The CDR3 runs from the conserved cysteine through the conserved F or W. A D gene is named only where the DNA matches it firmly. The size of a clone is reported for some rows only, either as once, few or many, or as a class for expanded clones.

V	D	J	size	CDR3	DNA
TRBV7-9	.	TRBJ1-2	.	CASSPRDVAGYTF	TGTGCCAGCAGCCCGCGGGACGTAGCCGGCTACACCTTC
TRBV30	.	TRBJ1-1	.	CAWSVRNKRNTEAFF	TGTGCCTGGAGTGTGAGGAACAAGAGGAACACTGAAGCTTTCTTT
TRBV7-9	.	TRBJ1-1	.	CAGSDSLNTEAFF	TGTGCCGGCAGCGATAGCTTGAACACTGAAGCTTTCTTT
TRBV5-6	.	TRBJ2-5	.	CASSFQGSQYF	TGTGCCAGCAGCTTTCAGGGGTCCCAGTACTTC
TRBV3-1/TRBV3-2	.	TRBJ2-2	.	CASSFGGTEYTGELFF	TGTGCCAGCAGCTTCGGCGGGACAGAATACACCGGGGAGCTGTTTTTT
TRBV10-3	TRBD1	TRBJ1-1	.	CAISDYGQGRFMNTEAFF	TGTGCCATCAGTGATTACGGACAGGGAAGATTCATGAACACTGAAGCTTTCTTT
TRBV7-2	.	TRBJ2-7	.	CASSSPLTRVNSYEQYF	TGTGCCAGCAGCTCACCGCTGACTAGGGTCAACTCCTACGAGCAGTACTTC
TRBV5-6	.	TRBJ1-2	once	CASSLSLRGNYGYTF	TGTGCCAGCAGCTTGTCCCTCCGAGGGAACTATGGCTACACCTTC
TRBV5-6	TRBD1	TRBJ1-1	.	CASSLEGAGLNTEAFF	TGTGCCAGCAGCTTGGAGGGGGCGGGGTTGAACACTGAAGCTTTCTTT
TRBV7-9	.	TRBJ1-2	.	CASSLVAYGYTF	TGTGCCAGCAGCTTAGTGGCCTATGGCTACACCTTC
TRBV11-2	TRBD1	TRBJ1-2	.	CASSSPDRVLYGYTF	TGTGCCAGCAGCTCGCCAGACAGGGTCTTGTATGGCTACACCTTC
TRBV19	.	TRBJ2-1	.	CASTPGGEQFF	TGTGCCAGTACCCCAGGGGGGGAGCAGTTCTTC
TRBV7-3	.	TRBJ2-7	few	CASSLAGSYEQYF	TGTGCCAGCAGCTTAGCGGGGTCCTACGAGCAGTACTTC
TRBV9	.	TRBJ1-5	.	CASSGGETAIGNQPQHF	TGTGCCAGCAGCGGGGGGGAGACTGCAATCGGGAATCAGCCCCAGCATTTT
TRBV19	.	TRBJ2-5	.	CASSSREQAPQYF	TGTGCCAGTAGTAGCCGGGAGCAGGCTCCCCAGTACTTC
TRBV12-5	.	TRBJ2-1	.	CASVPASPLLNEQFF	TGTGCTAGTGTTCCGGCTAGCCCCCTCCTCAATGAGCAGTTCTTC
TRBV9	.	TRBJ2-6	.	CASSVEGAGANVLTF	TGTGCCAGCAGCGTAGAGGGGGCTGGGGCCAACGTCCTGACTTTC
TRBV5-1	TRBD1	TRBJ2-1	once	CASSLEQGAGNEQFF	TGCGCCAGCAGCTTGGAACAGGGGGCTGGCAATGAGCAGTTCTTC
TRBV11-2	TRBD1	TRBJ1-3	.	CASSLVQGISGNTIYF	TGTGCCAGCAGCTTAGTACAGGGGATCTCTGGAAACACCATATATTTT
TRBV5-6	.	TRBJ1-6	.	CASSSTGINNSPLHF	TGTGCCAGCAGCTCAACAGGGATTAATAATTCACCCCTCCACTTT
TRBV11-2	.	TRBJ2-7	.	CASSLGVGVYEQYF	TGTGCCAGCAGCTTAGGGGTGGGAGTCTACGAGCAGTACTTC
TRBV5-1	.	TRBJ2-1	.	CASSPGLGADEQFF	TGCGCCAGCAGCCCCGGCCTAGGGGCCGATGAGCAGTTCTTC
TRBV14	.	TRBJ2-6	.	CASSQDRDNFSGANVLTF	TGTGCCAGCAGCCAGGACCGGGATAATTTCTCTGGGGCCAACGTCCTGACTTTC
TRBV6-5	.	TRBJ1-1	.	CASSKPGFPEAFF	TGTGCCAGCAGTAAACCAGGGTTCCCAGAAGCTTTCTTT
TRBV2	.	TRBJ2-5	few	CASSQEETQYF	TGTGCCAGCAGTCAGGAAGAGACCCAGTACTTC
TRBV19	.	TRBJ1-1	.	CASTQAQGPNTEAFF	TGTGCCAGTACCCAAGCCCAGGGCCCGAACACTGAAGCTTTCTTT
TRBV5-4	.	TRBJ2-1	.	CASSRTHNEQFF	TGTGCCAGCAGCCGGACTCACAATGAGCAGTTCTTC
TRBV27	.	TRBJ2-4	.	CASSFDRENIQYF	TGTGCCAGCAGTTTTGACAGAGAAAACATTCAGTACTTC
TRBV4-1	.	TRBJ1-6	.	CASSQEGRGSSYNSPLHF	TGCGCCAGCAGCCAAGAAGGCAGGGGCAGCTCCTATAATTCACCCCTCCACTTT
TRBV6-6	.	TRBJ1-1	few	CASSYHHENEAFF	TGTGCCAGCAGTTACCACCACGAGAATGAAGCTTTCTTT